This is a list of T cell receptor beta chains from one sample in a study of blood T cell repertoires in COVID-19. Measured with immunoSEQ multiplex PCR; TCRdb has only the in-frame clones, and not every one. The sample holds 270,000 or so clones, more than 85% seen once. Sequenced input: peripheral blood. The receptors shown here come from a man aged 40-49 years with acute or convalescent COVID-19. Each CDR3 is given with its conserved first and last residue. The order of the fields is J gene, D gene, V gene, CDR3 length, clone size, CDR3 DNA, CDR3 protein. A D gene is named only where the DNA matches it firmly. Only part of the rows carry a size: once, few, many, or a class if the clone is expanded.

>TRBJ2-1|TRBD2|TRBV7-9|18|-
TGTGCCAGCAGCTTACCTGTCCGACTAGCGGACTCCTACAATGAGCAGTTCTTC
CASSLPVRLADSYNEQFF
>TRBJ2-7|-|TRBV6-5|11|-
TGTGCCAGCAGTTACCGGGACGAGCAGTACTTC
CASSYRDEQYF
>TRBJ2-4|-|TRBV5-4|15|-
TGTGCCAGCAGCGGGACCGGGGGAGCCAAAAACATTCAGTACTTC
CASSGTGGAKNIQYF
>TRBJ1-1|TRBD1|TRBV9|14|once
TGTGCCAGCAGCCCCCGGACAGGGCACACTGAAGCTTTCTTT
CASSPRTGHTEAFF
>TRBJ1-3|-|TRBV28|16|few
TGTGCCAGCAGTTTGGGGGACTTACGCTCTGGAAACACCATATATTTT
CASSLGDLRSGNTIYF
>TRBJ1-4|-|TRBV7-9|14|-
TGTGCCAGCAGCTTAGGGGGGCTCGCAACGCAACTGTTTTTT
CASSLGGLATQLFF
>TRBJ1-2|-|TRBV11-2|14|-
TGTGCCAGCAGCTTAGGGATAGGGGGCTATGGCTACACCTTC
CASSLGIGGYGYTF
>TRBJ1-2|TRBD1|TRBV7-9|15|-
TGTGCCAGCAGCTTAGTAGGGACAGGGGGATATGGCTACACCTTC
CASSLVGTGGYGYTF
>TRBJ1-2|-|TRBV30|11|-
TGTGCCTGGAGTGACGGACAGCGCTACACCTTC
CAWSDGQRYTF
>TRBJ1-1|TRBD1|TRBV10-3|14|-
TGTGCCATCAGTAGGACAGGGGGCTTCACTGAAGCTTTCTTT
CAISRTGGFTEAFF
>TRBJ2-3|TRBD1|TRBV5-1|16|-
TGCGCCAGCAGCCTAGGACAGGCTACTGCCACAGATACGCAGTATTTT
CASSLGQATATDTQYF
>TRBJ1-2|TRBD1|TRBV6-5|14|-
TGTGCCAGCAGTTACAGGGGGCGCGACTATGGCTACACCTTC
CASSYRGRDYGYTF
>TRBJ1-5|TRBD1|TRBV10-1|23|-
TGCGCCAGCAGTGAATTTAATGAGGCTCGGAATACGGTCCGAGGACAGGGGAATCAGCCCCAGCATTTT
CASSEFNEARNTVRGQGNQPQHF
>TRBJ2-1|TRBD1|TRBV6-5|14|-
TGTGCCAGCAAGAGGGGACAGGCCTACAATGAGCAGTTCTTC
CASKRGQAYNEQFF
>TRBJ2-1|TRBD2|TRBV2|15|-
TGTGCCAGCAGTGTCGGACTAGCGGTCCTCAATGAGCAGTTCTTC
CASSVGLAVLNEQFF